This TCR beta chain was identified during a study of molecular identifiers for immune sequencing clone quantification. The CDR3 contains 16 residues. The trim removed 4 bases at V and 2 bases at J, leaving 3 bases unmatched. The germline V gene encodes CDR1 LNHDA and CDR2 SQIVND (reference sequence). TCRdb reprocessed the PCR reads with MiXCR, giving one entry per CDR3 protein. The repertoire holds roughly 630,000 distinct CDR3 sequences, with 25% as singletons. The chain uses TRBV19 and TRBJ2-3; 13 nucleotides agree with TRBD2. Input material: naive CD8+ T cells from blood, with Jurkat cell RNA spiked in. The subset denotes: FACS-sorted CD8+CD4-CCR7+CD45RA+ naive T cells. The TCR was taken from a human donor in good health. Some libraries in this study had Jurkat cell RNA spiked in. The CDR3 spells CASSTGLAGITDTQYF. Here the CDR3 DNA reads TGTGCCAGTAGTACGGGACTAGCGGGGATCACAGATACGCAGTATTTT.